This TCR beta chain was captured by sequencing in a study of blood T cells in healthy people across ages. A second PCR of 7 to 11 cycles used a sample-barcoded 5' primer and a J-beta primer mix. TCRdb itself ran the 5' RACE reads through MiXCR, one entry per CDR3 protein. The sample carries 650,000 to 1,000,000 distinct CDR3 sequences, 35% to 40% recorded once. The CDR3 is made up of 17 amino acids. The germline V gene has CDR1 SGHTS and CDR2 YDEGEE. The V end was cut by 0 bases, the J end by 3 bases, with 15 bases between. This clonotype was seen a handful of times. This TCR came from a man aged 18 to 30 in good health. V and J are TRBV5-8 and TRBJ1-4, with no clear D. Sequencing was performed on blood. The chain's CDR3 is CASSLGRRLWANEKLFF. CDR3 bases: TGTGCCAGCAGCTTGGGACGTCGGTTGTGGGCTAATGAAAAACTGTTTTTT.